This paragraph reports one TCR beta chain. This sample is drawn from a study of spatial heterogeneity in lung cancer. Study context: Where present, follow-up PBMC were sequenced a median of around two years after resection.

Specified time point: blood at routine non-recurrence follow-up after resection. From germline, CDR1 is SQVTM and CDR2 ANQGSEA. V was pared by 6 bases and J by 3 bases, with 4 bases of the junction left unmatched. This CDR3 contains 14 residues. Each TCR cDNA molecule carried a unique molecular identifier. Via MiXCR, TCRdb re-called the 5' RACE reads, giving one row per CDR3 protein. Of over 85,000 distinct CDR3 sequences in the sample, just under 20% are singletons; the top ten hold around a fifth. The V call is TRBV29-1, the J call TRBJ2-1; 11 bases are a match to TRBD2. The sample was PBMCs, taken at follow-up. The receptor's source is a male donor with early-stage non-small cell lung cancer. CDR3 in DNA: TGCAGCGTGCCGGGACTAGCGGACTACAATGAGCAGTTCTTC. Protein: CSVPGLADYNEQFF.